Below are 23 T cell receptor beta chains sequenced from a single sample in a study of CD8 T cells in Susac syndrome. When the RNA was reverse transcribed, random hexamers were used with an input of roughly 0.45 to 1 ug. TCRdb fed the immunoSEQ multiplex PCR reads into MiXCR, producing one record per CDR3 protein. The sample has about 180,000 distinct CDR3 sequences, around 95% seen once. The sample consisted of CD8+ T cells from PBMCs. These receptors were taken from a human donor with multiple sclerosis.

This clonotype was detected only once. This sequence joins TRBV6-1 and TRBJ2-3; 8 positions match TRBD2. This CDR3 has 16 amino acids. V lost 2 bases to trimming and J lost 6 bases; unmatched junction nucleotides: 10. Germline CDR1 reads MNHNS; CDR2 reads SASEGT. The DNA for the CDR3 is TGTGCCAGCAGTGAACCAGCGGGGGCCTCGCGGGATACGCAGTATTTT. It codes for CASSEPAGASRDTQYF.

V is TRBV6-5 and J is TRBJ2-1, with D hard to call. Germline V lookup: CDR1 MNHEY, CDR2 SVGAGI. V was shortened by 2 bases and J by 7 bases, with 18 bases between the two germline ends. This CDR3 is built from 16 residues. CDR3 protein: CASSYLGLVPRNEQFF. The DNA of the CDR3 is TGTGCCAGCAGTTACCTTGGCCTAGTGCCGAGGAATGAGCAGTTCTTC.

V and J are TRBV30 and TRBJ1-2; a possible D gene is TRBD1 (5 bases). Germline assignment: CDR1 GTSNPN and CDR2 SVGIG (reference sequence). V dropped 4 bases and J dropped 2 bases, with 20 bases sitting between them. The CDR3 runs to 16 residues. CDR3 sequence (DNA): TGTGCCTGGAATAGGTGGGGGGAGGGAGGCAACTATGGCTACACCTTC. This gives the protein CAWNRWGEGGNYGYTF. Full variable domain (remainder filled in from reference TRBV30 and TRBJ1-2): SQTIHQWPATLVQPVGSPLSLECTVEGTSNPNLYWYRQAAGRGLQLLFYSVGIGQISSEVPQNLSASRPQDRQFILSSKKLLLSDSGFYLCAWNRWGEGGNYGYTFGSGTRLTVV.

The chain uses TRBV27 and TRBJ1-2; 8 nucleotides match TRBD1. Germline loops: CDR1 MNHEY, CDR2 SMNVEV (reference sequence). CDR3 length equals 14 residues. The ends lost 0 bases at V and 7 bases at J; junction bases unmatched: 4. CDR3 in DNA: TGTGCCAGCAGTTTATCCGGGACAGGACGTGGCTACACCTTC. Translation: CASSLSGTGRGYTF.

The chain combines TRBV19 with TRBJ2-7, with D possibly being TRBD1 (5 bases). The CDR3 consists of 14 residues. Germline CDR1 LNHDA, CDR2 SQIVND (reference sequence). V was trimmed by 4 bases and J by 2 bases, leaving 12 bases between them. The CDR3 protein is CASSNLQGPYEQYF. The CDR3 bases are TGTGCCAGTAGTAACTTGCAGGGTCCCTACGAGCAGTACTTC. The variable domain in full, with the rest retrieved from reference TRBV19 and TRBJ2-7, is DGGITQSPKYLFRKEGQNVTLSCEQNLNHDAMYWYRQDPGQGLRLIYYSQIVNDFQKGDIAEGYSVSREKKESFPLTVTSAQKNPTAFYLCASSNLQGPYEQYFGPGTRLTVT.

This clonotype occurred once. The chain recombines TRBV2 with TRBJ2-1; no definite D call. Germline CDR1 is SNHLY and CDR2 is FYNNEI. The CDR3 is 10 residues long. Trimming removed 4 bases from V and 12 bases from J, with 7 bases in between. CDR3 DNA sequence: TGTGCCAGCAGTGGCAGACTGCAGTTCTTC. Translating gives CASSGRLQFF. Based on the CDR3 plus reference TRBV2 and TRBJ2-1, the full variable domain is EPEVTQTPSHQVTQMGQEVILRCVPISNHLYFYWYRQILGQKVEFLVSFYNNEISEKSEIFDDQFSVERPDGSNFTLKIRSTKLEDSAMYFCASSGRLQFFGPGTRLTVL.

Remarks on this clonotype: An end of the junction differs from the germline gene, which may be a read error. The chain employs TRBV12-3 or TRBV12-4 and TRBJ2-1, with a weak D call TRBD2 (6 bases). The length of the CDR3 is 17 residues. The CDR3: CAGSTTPLAAGRNEQFF. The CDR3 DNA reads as TGTGCCGGCAGTACCACACCCTTAGCGGCGGGCCGAAATGAGCAGTTCTTC.

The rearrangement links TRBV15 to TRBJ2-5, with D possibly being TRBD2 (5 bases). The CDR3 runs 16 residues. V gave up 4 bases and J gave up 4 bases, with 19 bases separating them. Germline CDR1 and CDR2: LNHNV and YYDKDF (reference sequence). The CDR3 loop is CATSNEGRTRGETQYF. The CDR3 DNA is TGTGCCACCAGCAATGAAGGACGGACTCGCGGAGAGACCCAGTACTTC.

The CDR3 DNA is TGTGCCAGCAGCCCCTCTAACCAAGAGACCCAGTACTTC. This translates into CASSPSNQETQYF. The chain employs TRBV13 and TRBJ2-5; D ambiguous. The ends were cut back, 5 bases at V and 0 bases at J, with 7 bases in the middle. Germline V gives CDR1 PRHDT, CDR2 FYEKMQ (reference sequence). This CDR3 has 13 residues.

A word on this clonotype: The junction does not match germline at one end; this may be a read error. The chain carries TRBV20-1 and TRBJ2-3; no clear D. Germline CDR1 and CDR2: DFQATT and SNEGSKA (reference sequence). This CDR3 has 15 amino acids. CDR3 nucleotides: TGCAGTGCTAGAAGAGACAAGGAAATCACAGATATGCAGTATTTT. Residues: CSARRDKEITDMQYF.

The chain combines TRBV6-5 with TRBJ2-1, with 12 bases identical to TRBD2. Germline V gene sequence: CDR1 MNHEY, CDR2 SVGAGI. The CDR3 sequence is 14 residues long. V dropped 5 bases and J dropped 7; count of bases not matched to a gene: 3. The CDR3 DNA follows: TGTGCCAGCAGTAGACTAGCGGGAGATAATGAGCAGTTCTTC. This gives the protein CASSRLAGDNEQFF.

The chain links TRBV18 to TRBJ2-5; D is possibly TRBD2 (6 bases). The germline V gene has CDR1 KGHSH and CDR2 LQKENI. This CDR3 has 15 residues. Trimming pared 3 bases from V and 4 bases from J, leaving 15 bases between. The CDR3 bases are TGTGCCAGCTCACCGTTCGGGGGAAGGCGAGAGACCCAGTACTTC. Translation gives CASSPFGGRRETQYF.

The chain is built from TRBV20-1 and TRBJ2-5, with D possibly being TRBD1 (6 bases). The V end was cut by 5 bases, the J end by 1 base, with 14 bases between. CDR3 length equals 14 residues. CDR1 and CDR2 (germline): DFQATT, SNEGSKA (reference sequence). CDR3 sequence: CSAHRQETQETQYF. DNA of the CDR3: TGCAGTGCTCATCGACAGGAGACCCAAGAGACCCAGTACTTC.

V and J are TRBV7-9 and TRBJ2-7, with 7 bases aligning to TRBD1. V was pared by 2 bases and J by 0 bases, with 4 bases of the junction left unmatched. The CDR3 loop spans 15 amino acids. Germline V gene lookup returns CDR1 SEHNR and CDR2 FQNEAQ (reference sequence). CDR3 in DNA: TGTGCCAGCAGCTTACCAGGGGGACCCTCCTACGAGCAGTACTTC. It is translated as CASSLPGGPSYEQYF. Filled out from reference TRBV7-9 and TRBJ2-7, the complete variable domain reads DTGVSQNPRHKITKRGQNVTFRCDPISEHNRLYWYRQTLGQGPEFLTYFQNEAQLEKSRLLSDRFSAERPKGSFSTLEIQRTEQGDSAMYLCASSLPGGPSYEQYFGPGTRLTVT.

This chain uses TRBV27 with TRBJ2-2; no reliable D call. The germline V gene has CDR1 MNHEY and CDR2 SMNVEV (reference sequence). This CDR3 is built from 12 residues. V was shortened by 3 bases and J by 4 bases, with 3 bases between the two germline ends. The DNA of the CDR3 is TGTGCCAGCAGTTTTTTCACCGGGGAGCTGTTTTTT. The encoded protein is CASSFFTGELFF.

CDR3: CASSPGHGETQYF. The CDR3 DNA sequence: TGTGCCAGCAGCCCGGGACACGGGGAGACCCAGTACTTC. The chain employs TRBV5-5 and TRBJ2-5; possible D gene TRBD1, 6 bases. The V end was cut by 4 bases, the J end by 5 bases, with 12 bases between. This CDR3 contains 13 residues. Germline assignment: CDR1 SGHKS and CDR2 YYEKEE (reference sequence).

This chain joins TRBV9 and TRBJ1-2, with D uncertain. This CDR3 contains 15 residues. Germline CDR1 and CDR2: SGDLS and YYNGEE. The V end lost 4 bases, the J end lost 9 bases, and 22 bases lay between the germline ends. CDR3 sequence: CASSTRDLPLLSYTF. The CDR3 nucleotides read TGTGCCAGCAGCACCCGGGATCTACCTCTCCTCAGCTACACCTTC.

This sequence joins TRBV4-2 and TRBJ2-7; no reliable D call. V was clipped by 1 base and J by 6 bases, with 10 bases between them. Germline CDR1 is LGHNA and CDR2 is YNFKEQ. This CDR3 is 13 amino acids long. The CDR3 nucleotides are TGTGCCAGCAGCCAAGTCCCTGGCTCCGAGCAGTACTTC. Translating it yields CASSQVPGSEQYF.

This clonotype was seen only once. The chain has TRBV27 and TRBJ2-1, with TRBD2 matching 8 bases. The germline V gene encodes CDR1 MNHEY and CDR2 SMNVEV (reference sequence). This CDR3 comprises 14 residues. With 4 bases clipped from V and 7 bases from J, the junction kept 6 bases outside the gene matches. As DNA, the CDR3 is TGTGCCAGCAGTTGGACGGGGGGGCAGAATGAGCAGTTCTTC. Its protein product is CASSWTGGQNEQFF.

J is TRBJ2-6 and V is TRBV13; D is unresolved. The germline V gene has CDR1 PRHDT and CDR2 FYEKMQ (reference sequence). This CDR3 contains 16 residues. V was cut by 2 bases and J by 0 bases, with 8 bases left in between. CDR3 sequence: CASSLRETSGANVLTF. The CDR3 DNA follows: TGTGCCAGCAGCTTAAGAGAGACCTCTGGGGCCAACGTCCTGACTTTC. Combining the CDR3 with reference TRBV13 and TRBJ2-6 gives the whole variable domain AAGVIQSPRHLIKEKRETATLKCYPIPRHDTVYWYQQGPGQDPQFLISFYEKMQSDKGSIPDRFSAQQFSDYHSELNMSSLELGDSALYFCASSLRETSGANVLTFGAGSRLTVL.

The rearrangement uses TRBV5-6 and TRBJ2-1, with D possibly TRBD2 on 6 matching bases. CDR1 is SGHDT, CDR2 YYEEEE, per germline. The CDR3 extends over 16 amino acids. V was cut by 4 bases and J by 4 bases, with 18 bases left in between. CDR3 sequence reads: CASSPRGSGTYNEQFF. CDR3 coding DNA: TGTGCCAGCAGCCCCCGGGGTAGCGGAACTTACAATGAGCAGTTCTTC.

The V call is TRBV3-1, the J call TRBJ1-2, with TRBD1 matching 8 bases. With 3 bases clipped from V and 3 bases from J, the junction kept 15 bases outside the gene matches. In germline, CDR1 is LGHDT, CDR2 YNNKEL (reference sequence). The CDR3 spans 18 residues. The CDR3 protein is CASSQTGQGKQGDYGYTF. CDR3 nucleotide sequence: TGTGCCAGCAGCCAGACAGGACAGGGAAAACAGGGAGACTATGGCTACACCTTC.

The CDR3 sequence: CASSQVGRGTEAFF. The CDR3 bases are TGTGCCAGCAGCCAAGTGGGGAGAGGTACTGAAGCTTTCTTT. The chain links TRBV14 to TRBJ1-1, with no clear D. The germline gives CDR1 SGHDN, CDR2 FVKESK. CDR3 length: 14 amino acids. V lost 1 base to trimming and J lost 5 bases, with 11 bases between them.